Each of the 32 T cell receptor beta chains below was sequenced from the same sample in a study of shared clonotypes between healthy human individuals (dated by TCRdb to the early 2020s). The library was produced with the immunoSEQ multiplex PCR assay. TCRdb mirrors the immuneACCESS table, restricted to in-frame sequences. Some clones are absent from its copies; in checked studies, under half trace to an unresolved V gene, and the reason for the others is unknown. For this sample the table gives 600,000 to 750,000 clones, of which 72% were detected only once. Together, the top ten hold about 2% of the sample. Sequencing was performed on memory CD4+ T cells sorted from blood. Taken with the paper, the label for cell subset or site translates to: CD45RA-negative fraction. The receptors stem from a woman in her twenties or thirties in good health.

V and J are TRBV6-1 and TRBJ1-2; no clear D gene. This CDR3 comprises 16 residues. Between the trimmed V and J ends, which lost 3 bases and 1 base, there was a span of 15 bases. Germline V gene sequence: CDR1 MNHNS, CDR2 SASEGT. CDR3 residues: CASSEVGLMFNYGYTF. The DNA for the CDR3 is TGTGCCAGCAGTGAGGTCGGGCTTATGTTTAACTATGGCTACACCTTC.

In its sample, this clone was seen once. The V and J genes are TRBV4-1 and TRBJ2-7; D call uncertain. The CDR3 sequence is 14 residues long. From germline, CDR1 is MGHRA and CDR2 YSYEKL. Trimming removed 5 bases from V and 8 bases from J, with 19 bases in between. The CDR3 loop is CASSEMWPPVKQYF. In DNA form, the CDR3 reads TGCGCCAGCAGCGAAATGTGGCCCCCGGTCAAGCAGTACTTC.

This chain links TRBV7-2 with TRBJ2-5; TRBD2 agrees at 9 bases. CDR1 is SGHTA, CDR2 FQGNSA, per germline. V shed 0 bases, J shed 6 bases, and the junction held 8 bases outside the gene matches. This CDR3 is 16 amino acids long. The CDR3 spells CASSLAGGRAVQTQYF. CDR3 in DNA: TGTGCCAGCAGCTTAGCGGGCGGGAGGGCCGTGCAGACCCAGTACTTC.

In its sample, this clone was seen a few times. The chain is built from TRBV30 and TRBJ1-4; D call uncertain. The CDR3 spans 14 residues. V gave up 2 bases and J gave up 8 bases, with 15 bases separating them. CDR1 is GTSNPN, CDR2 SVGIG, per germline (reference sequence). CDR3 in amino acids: CAWSFTGISEKLFF. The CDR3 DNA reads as TGTGCCTGGAGTTTTACGGGGATTTCGGAAAAACTGTTTTTT. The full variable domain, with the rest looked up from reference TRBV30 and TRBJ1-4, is SQTIHQWPATLVQPVGSPLSLECTVEGTSNPNLYWYRQAAGRGLQLLFYSVGIGQISSEVPQNLSASRPQDRQFILSSKKLLLSDSGFYLCAWSFTGISEKLFFGSGTQLSVL.

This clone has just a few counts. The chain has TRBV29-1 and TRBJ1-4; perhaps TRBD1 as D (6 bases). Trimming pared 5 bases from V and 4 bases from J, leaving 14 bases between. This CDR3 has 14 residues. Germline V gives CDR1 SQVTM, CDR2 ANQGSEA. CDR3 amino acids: CSVHLTGLNEKLFF. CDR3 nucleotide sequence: TGCAGCGTTCACTTGACAGGCCTTAATGAAAAACTGTTTTTT.

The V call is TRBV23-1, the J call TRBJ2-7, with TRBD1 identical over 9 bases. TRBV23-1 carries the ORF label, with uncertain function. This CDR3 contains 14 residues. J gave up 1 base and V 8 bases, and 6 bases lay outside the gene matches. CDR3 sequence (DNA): TGCGCCAGCGACCGGGACAGGGTTTCCTACGAGCAGTACTTC. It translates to CASDRDRVSYEQYF.

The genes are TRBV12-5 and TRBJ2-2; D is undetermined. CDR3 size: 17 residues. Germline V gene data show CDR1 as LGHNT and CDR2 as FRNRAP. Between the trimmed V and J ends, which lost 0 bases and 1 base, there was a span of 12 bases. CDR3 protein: CASGLVAEKKNTGELFF. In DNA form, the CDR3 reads TGTGCTAGTGGTTTGGTTGCTGAAAAAAAGAACACCGGGGAGCTGTTTTTT. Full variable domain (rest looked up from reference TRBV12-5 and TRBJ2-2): DARVTQTPRHKVTEMGQEVTMRCQPILGHNTVFWYRQTMMQGLELLAYFRNRAPLDDSGMPKDRFSAEMPDATLATLKIQPSEPRDSAVYFCASGLVAEKKNTGELFFGEGSRLTVL.

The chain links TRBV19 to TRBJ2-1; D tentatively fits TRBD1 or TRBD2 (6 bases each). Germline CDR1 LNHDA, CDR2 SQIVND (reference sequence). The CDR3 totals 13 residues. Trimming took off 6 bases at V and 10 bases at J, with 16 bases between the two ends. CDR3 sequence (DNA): TGTGCCAGTAGACAATCGGGGGCCGGGGAGCAGTTCTTC. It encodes CASRQSGAGEQFF.

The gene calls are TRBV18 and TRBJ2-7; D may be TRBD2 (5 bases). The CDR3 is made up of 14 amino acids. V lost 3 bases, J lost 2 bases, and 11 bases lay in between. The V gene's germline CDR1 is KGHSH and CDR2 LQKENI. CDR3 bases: TGTGCCAGCTCACCGGCGGGTTATACCTACGAGCAGTACTTC. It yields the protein CASSPAGYTYEQYF.

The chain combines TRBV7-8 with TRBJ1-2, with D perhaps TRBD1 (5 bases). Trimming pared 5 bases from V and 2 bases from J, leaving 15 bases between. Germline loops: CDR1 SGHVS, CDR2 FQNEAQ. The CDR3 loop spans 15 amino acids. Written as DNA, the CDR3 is TGTGCCAGCAGCGACCAGGGCTACGGGAACTATGGCTACACCTTC. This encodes CASSDQGYGNYGYTF.

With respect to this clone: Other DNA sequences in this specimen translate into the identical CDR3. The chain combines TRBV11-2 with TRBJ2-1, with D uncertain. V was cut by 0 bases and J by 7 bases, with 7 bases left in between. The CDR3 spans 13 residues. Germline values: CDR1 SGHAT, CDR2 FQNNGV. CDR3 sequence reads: CASSLDLRNEQFF. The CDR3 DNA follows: TGTGCCAGCAGCTTAGATTTGAGGAATGAGCAGTTCTTC.

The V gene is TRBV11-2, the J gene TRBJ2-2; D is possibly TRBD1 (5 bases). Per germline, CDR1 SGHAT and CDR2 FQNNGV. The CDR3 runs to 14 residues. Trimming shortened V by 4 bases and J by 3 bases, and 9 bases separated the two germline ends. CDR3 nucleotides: TGTGCCAGCAGCTCCACCAGGGACACCGGGGAGCTGTTTTTT. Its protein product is CASSSTRDTGELFF.

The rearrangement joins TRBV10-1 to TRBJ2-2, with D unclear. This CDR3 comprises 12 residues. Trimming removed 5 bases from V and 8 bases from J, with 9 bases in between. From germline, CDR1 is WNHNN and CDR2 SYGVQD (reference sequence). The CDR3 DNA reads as TGCGCCAGCAGTAGAGGCTTTGGGGAGCTGTTTTTT. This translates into CASSRGFGELFF.

CDR3 residues: CASSSDRDRAFEQYF. The CDR3 DNA follows: TGTGCCAGCAGCTCGGACCGGGACAGGGCCTTCGAGCAGTACTTC. The J gene is TRBJ2-7, the V gene TRBV7-2; 9 nucleotides line up with TRBD1. This CDR3 has 15 amino acids. Germline-derived CDR1 and CDR2 are SGHTA and FQGNSA. V lost 4 bases and J lost 6; bases outside the gene matches: 10.

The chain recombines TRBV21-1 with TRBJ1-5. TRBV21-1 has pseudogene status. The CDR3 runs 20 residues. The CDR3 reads CASSKGFLGGGFFSNQPQHF. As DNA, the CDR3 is TGTGCCAGCAGCAAAGGGTTCTTAGGAGGGGGGTTTTTTAGCAATCAGCCCCAGCATTTT.

DNA of the CDR3: TGTGCCAGCAGCCTTAGTTCTGGGACAGAATACTCCTACGAGCAGTACTTC. It codes for CASSLSSGTEYSYEQYF. The V gene is TRBV13, the J gene TRBJ2-7; 7 nucleotides line up with TRBD1. The CDR3 is made up of 17 amino acids. Germline-derived CDR1 and CDR2 are PRHDT and FYEKMQ (reference sequence). Losses at the gene ends were 5 bases for V and 0 bases for J; bases not matched to a gene: 13.

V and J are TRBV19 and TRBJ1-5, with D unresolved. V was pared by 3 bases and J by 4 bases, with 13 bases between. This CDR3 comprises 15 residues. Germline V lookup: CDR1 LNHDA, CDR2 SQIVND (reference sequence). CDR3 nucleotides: TGTGCCAGTAGTATTCAGGCGCGCTGGAATCAGCCCCAGCATTTT. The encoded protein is CASSIQARWNQPQHF. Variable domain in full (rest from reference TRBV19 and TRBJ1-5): DGGITQSPKYLFRKEGQNVTLSCEQNLNHDAMYWYRQDPGQGLRLIYYSQIVNDFQKGDIAEGYSVSREKKESFPLTVTSAQKNPTAFYLCASSIQARWNQPQHFGDGTRLSIL.

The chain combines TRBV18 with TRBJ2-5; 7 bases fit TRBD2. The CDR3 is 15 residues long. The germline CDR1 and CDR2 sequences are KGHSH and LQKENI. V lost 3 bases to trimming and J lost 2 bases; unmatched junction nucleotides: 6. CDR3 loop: CASSPSTSYQETQYF. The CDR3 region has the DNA TGTGCCAGCTCACCCTCGACTAGCTATCAAGAGACCCAGTACTTC.

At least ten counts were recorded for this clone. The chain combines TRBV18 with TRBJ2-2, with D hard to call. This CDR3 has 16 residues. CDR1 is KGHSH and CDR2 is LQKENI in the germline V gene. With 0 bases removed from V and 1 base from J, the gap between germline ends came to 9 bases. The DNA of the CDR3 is TGTGCCAGCTCACCACCGAGCCTCGGGAACACCGGGGAGCTGTTTTTT. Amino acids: CASSPPSLGNTGELFF.

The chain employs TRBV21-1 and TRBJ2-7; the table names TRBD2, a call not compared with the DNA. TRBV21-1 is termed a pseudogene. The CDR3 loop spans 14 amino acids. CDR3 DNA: TGTGCCAGCAGCAGAAGTCGGGACTCCTACGAGCAGTACTTC. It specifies CASSRSRDSYEQYF.

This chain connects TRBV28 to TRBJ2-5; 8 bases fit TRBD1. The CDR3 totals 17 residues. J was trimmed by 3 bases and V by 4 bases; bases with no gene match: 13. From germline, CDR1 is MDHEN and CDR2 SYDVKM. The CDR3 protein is CASSSKHSRGREETQYF. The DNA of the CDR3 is TGTGCCAGCAGTTCCAAGCACTCCAGGGGGCGCGAAGAGACCCAGTACTTC.

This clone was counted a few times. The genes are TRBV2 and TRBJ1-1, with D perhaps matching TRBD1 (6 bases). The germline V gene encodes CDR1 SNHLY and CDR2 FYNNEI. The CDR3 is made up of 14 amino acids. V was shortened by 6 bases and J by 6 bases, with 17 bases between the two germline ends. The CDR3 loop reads CASSLTKKGAEAFF. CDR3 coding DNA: TGTGCCAGCAGCCTGACGAAAAAGGGGGCTGAAGCTTTCTTT.

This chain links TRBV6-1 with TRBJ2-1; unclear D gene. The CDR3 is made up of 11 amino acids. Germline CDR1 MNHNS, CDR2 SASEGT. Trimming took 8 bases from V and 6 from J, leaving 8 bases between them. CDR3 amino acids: CASGDGNEQFF. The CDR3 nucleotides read TGTGCCAGCGGAGACGGCAATGAGCAGTTCTTC.

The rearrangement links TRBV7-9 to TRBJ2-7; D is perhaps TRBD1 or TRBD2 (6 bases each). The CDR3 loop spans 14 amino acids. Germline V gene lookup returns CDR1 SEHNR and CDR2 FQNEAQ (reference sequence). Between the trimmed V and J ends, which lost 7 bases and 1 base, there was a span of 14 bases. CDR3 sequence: CASTKGGMSYEQYF. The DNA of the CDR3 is TGTGCCAGCACCAAGGGGGGTATGTCCTACGAGCAGTACTTC.

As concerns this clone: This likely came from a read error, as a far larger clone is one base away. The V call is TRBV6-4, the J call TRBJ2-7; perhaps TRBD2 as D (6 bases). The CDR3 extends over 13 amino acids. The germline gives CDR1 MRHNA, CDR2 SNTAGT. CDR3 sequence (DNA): TGTGGAGAAGTGGAGGGAAGGGTCCACGAGCAGTACTTC. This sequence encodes CGEVEGRVHEQYF.

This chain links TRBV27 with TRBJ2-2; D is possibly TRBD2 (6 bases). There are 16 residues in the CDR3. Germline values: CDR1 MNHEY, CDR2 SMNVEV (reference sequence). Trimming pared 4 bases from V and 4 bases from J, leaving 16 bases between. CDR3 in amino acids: CASSSPFGGGTGELFF. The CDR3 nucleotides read TGTGCCAGCAGTTCCCCGTTCGGGGGTGGCACCGGGGAGCTGTTTTTT.

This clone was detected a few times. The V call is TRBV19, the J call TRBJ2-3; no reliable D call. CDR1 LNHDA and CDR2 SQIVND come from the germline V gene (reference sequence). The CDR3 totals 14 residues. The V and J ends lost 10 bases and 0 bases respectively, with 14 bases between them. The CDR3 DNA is TGTGCCACTCATGACGGATCTAGCACAGATACGCAGTATTTT. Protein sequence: CATHDGSSTDTQYF.

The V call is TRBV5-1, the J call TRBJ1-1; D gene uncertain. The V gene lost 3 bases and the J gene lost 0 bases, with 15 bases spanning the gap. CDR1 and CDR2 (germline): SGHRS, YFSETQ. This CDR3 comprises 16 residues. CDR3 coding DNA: TGCGCCAGCAGCTCTGGACGCCTCCTCATGAACACTGAAGCTTTCTTT. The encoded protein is CASSSGRLLMNTEAFF.

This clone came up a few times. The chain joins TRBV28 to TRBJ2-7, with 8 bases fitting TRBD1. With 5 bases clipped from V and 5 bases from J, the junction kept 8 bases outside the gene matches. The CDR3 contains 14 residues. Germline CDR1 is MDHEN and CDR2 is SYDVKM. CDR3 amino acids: CASSPLGQGHEQYF. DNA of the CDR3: TGTGCCAGCAGTCCCCTCGGACAGGGCCACGAGCAGTACTTC.

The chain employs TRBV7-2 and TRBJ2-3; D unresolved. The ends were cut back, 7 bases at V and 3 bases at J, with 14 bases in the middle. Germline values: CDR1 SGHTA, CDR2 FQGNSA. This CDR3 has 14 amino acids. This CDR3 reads CASTPVVGTDTQYF. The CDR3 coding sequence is TGTGCCAGCACCCCTGTAGTGGGTACAGATACGCAGTATTTT.

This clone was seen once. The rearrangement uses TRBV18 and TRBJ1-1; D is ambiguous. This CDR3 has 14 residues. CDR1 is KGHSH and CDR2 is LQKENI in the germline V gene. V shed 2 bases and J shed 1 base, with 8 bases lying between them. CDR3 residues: CASSPLKGNTEAFF. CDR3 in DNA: TGTGCCAGCTCACCATTGAAGGGGAACACTGAAGCTTTCTTT.

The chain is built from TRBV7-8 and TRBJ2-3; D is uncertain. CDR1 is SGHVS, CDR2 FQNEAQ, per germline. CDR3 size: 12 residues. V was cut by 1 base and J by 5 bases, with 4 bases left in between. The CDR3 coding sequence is TGTGCCAGCAGCTTAGAAGGAGATACGCAGTATTTT. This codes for CASSLEGDTQYF. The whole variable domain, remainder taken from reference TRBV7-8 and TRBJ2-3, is GAGVSQSPRYKVAKRGQDVALRCDPISGHVSLFWYQQALGQGPEFLTYFQNEAQLDKSGLPSDRFFAERPEGSVSTLKIQRTQQEDSAVYLCASSLEGDTQYFGPGTRLTVL.